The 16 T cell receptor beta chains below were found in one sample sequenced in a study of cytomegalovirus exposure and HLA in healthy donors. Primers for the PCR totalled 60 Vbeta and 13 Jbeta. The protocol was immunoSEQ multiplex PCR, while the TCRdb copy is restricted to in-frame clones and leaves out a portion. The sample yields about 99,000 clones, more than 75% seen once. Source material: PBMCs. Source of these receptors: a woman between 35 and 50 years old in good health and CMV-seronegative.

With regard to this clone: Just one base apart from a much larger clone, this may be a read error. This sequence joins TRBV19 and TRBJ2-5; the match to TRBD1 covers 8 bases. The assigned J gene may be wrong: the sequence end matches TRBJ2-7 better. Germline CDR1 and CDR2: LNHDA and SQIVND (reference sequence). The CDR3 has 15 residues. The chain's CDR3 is CASSIGWGQAREQYF. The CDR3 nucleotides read TGTGCCAGTAGTATAGGATGGGGACAGGCCCGCGAGCAGTACTTC.

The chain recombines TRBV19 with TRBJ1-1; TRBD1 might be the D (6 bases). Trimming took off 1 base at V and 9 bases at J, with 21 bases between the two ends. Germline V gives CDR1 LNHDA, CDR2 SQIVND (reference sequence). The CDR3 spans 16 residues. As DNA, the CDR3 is TGTGCCAGTAGTATAGGGGTCGCGCAGGGACATAACCAAGCTTTCTTT. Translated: CASSIGVAQGHNQAFF. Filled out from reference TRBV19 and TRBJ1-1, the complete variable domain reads DGGITQSPKYLFRKEGQNVTLSCEQNLNHDAMYWYRQDPGQGLRLIYYSQIVNDFQKGDIAEGYSVSREKKESFPLTVTSAQKNPTAFYLCASSIGVAQGHNQAFFGQGTRLTVV.

The CDR3 sequence is CASSGRVATRTHTSTDTQYF. CDR3 sequence (DNA): TGTGCCAGCAGCGGCCGAGTCGCTACCAGGACACATACTAGCACAGATACGCAGTATTTT. The genes are TRBV9 and TRBJ2-3; D may be TRBD1 (5 bases). The germline V and J ends were trimmed by 3 bases and 0 bases, with 26 bases remaining between them. CDR1 and CDR2 from the germline V gene are SGDLS and YYNGEE. The CDR3 contains 20 residues.

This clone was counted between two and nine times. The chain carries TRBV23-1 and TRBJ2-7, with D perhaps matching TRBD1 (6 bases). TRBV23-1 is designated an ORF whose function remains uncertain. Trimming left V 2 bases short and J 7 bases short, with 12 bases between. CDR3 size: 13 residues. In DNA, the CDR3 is TGCGCCAGCAGTCAAACGTACAGGGTAGAGCAGTACTTC. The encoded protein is CASSQTYRVEQYF.

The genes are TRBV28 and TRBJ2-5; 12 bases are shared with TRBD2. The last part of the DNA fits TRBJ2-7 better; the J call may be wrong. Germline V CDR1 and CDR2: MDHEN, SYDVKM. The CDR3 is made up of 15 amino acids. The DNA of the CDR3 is TGTGCCAGCAGTTCCCCTAGCGGGAGGGCCTACGAGCAGTACTTC. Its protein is CASSSPSGRAYEQYF.

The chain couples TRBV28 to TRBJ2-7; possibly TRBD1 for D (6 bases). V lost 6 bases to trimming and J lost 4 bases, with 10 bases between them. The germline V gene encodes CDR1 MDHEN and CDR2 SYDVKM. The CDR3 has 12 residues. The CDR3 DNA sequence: TGTGCCAGCAGCAGGACAGTGTACGAGCAGTACTTC. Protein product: CASSRTVYEQYF.

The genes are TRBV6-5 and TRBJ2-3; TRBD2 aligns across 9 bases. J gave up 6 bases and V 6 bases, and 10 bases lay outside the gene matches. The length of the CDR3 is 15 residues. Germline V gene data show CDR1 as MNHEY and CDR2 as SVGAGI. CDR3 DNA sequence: TGTGCCAGCAGGAGGATTAGCGGGGGCCGGGATACGCAGTATTTT. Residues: CASRRISGGRDTQYF.

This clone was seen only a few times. The CDR3 sequence is CASSLAASEYEQYF. Here the CDR3 DNA reads TGTGCCAGCAGTTTAGCGGCTAGCGAGTACGAGCAGTACTTC. This chain links TRBV28 with TRBJ2-7, with TRBD2 as a possible D gene (6 bases). This CDR3 is built from 14 residues. The germline V gene encodes CDR1 MDHEN and CDR2 SYDVKM. V was trimmed by 2 bases and J by 4 bases, leaving 12 bases between them.

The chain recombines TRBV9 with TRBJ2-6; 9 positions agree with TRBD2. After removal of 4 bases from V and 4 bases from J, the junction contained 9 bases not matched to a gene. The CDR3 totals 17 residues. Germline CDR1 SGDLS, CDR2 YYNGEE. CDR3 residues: CASSLPQREAGANVLTF. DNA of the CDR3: TGTGCCAGCAGCCTTCCTCAGCGGGAGGCGGGGGCCAACGTCCTGACTTTC.

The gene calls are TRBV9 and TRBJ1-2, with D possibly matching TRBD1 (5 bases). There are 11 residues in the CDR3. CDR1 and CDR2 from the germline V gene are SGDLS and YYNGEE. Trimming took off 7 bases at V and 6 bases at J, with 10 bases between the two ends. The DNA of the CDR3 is TGTGCCAGCTCGCGGGGGGATGGCTACACCTTC. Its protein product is CASSRGDGYTF.

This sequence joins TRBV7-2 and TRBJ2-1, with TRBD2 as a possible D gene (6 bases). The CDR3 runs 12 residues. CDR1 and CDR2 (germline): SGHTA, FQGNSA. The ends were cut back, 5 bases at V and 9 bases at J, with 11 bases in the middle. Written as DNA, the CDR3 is TGTGCCAGCAGCCGGCGGGGAGTTGAGCAGTTCTTC. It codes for CASSRRGVEQFF. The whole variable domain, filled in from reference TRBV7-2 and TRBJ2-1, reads GAGVSQSPSNKVTEKGKDVELRCDPISGHTALYWYRQSLGQGLEFLIYFQGNSAPDKSGLPSDRFSAERTGGSVSTLTIQRTQQEDSAVYLCASSRRGVEQFFGPGTRLTVL.

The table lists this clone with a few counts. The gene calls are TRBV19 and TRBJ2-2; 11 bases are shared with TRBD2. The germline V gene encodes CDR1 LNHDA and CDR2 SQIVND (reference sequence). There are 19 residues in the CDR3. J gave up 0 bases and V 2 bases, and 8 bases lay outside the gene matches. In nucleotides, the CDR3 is TGTGCCAGTAGTATACCGGTAGCGGGAGGGCGCGCGAACACCGGGGAGCTGTTTTTT. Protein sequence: CASSIPVAGGRANTGELFF.

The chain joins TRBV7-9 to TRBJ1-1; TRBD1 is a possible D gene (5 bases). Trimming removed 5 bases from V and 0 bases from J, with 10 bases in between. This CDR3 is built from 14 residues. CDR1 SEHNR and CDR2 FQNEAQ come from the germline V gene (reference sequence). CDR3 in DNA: TGTGCCAGCAGCAATAGACAGATGAACACTGAAGCTTTCTTT. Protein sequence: CASSNRQMNTEAFF.

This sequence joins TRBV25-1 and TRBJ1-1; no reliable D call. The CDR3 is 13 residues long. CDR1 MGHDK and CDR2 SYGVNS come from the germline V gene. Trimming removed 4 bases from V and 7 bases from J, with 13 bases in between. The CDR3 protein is CASSGLAPHEAFF. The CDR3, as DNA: TGTGCCAGCAGTGGACTAGCGCCCCATGAAGCTTTCTTT.

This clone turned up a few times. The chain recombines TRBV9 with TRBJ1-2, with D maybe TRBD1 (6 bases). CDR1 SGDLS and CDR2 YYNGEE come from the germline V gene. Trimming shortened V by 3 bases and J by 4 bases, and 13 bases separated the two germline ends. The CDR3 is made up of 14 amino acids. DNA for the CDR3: TGTGCCAGCAGCGCTCAGGGGCACAGCTATGGCTACACCTTC. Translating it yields CASSAQGHSYGYTF.

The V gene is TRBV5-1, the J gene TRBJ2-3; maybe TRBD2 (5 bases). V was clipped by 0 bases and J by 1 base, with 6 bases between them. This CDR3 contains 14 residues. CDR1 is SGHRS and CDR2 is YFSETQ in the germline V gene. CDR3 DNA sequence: TGCGCCAGCAGCTTGGAAGCGGGCACAGATACGCAGTATTTT. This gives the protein CASSLEAGTDTQYF. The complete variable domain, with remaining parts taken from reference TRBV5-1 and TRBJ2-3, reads KAGVTQTPRYLIKTRGQQVTLSCSPISGHRSVSWYQQTPGQGLQFLFEYFSETQRNKGNFPGRFSGRQFSNSRSEMNVSTLELGDSALYLCASSLEAGTDTQYFGPGTRLTVL.